The source of this T cell receptor (beta chain) is a study of T-cell reconstitution after alpha-beta-depleted transplantation in children. In germline, CDR1 is DFQATT, CDR2 SNEGSKA (reference sequence). The CDR3 extends over 13 amino acids. During its preparation, the TCRbeta library received unique molecular identifiers. TCRdb ran MiXCR on the PCR reads and lists one entry per CDR3 protein. The sample includes around 250,000 distinct CDR3 sequences, around 9.6% of them seen just once. Sample: PBMCs from the stem cell graft donor, taken from the stem cell graft. The rearrangement uses TRBV20-1 and TRBJ2-1; D gene unclear. The TCR sequence derives from a human donor who donated a stem cell graft to a child with SCID. The CDR3 region has the DNA TGCACTGCCTACAAGCCCTCCTACAATGAGCAGTTCTTC. This encodes CTAYKPSYNEQFF.